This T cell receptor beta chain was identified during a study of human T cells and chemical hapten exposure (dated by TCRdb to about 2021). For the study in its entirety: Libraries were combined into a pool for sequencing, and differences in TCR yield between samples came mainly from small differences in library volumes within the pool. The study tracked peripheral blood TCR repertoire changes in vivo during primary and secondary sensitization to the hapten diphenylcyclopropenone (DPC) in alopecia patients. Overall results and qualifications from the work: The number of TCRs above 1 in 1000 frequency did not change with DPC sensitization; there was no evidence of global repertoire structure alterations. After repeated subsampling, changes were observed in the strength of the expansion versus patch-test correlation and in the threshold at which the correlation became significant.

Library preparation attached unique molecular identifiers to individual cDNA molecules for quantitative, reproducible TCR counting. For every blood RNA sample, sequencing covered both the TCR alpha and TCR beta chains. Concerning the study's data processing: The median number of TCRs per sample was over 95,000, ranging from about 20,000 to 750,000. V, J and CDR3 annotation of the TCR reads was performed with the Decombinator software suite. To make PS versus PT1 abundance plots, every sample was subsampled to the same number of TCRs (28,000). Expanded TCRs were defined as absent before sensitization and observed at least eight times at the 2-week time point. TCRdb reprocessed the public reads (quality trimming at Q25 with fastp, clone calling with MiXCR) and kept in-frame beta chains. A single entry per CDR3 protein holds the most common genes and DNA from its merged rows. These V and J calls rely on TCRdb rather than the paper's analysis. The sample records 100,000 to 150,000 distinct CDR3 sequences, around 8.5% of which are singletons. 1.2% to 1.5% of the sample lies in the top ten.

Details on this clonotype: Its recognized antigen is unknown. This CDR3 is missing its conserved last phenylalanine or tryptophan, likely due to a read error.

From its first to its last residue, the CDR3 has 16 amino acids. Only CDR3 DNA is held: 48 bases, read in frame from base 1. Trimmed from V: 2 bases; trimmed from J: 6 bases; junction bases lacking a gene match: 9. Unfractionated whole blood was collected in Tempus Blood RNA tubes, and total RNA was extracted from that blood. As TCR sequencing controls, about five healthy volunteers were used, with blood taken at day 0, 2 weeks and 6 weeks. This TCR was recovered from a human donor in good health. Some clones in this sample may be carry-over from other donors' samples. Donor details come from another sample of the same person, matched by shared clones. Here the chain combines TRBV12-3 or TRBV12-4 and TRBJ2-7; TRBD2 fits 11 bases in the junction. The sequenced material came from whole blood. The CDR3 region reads CASSLSPRLAGGEQYL. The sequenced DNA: TGTGCCAGCAGTTTATCACCCCGTCTAGCGGGAGGCGAGCAGTACTTG.